The 22 T cell receptor beta chains in this list originate from one sample, sequenced in a study of monozygotic twins with inflammatory bowel disease. TCRdb re-called the 5' RACE reads, yielding one record per CDR3 amino acid sequence without DNA. The specimen's table records about 380,000 distinct CDR3 sequences. Sequenced: blood. The origin of the receptors is a human donor with ulcerative colitis or Crohn's disease, or a healthy co-twin of an affected twin (not recorded which).

The rearrangement uses TRBV5-1 and TRBJ1-2. The CDR3 runs 13 residues. Germline V lookup: CDR1 SGHRS, CDR2 YFSETQ. The CDR3 reads CASSTASFSGYTF.

The V gene is TRBV7-9, the J gene TRBJ2-1; TCRdb names TRBD2, which stays unverified in the absence of DNA. Germline V gene data show CDR1 as SEHNR and CDR2 as FQNEAQ (reference sequence). The CDR3 spans 16 residues. The CDR3: CASSRRKERINNEQFF. The variable domain in full, completed from reference TRBV7-9 and TRBJ2-1, reads DTGVSQNPRHKITKRGQNVTFRCDPISEHNRLYWYRQTLGQGPEFLTYFQNEAQLEKSRLLSDRFSAERPKGSFSTLEIQRTEQGDSAMYLCASSRRKERINNEQFFGPGTRLTVL.

V is TRBV7-8 and J is TRBJ1-1. The CDR3 spans 17 residues. CDR1 and CDR2 (germline): SGHVS, FQNEAQ. CDR3 amino acids: CASSLPEGGLMNTEAFF. Filled out from reference TRBV7-8 and TRBJ1-1, the complete variable domain reads GAGVSQSPRYKVAKRGQDVALRCDPISGHVSLFWYQQALGQGPEFLTYFQNEAQLDKSGLPSDRFFAERPEGSVSTLKIQRTQQEDSAVYLCASSLPEGGLMNTEAFFGQGTRLTVV.

The chain is built from TRBV4-3 and TRBJ2-7; TCRdb picks TRBD2, but there is no DNA to check that call. From germline, CDR1 is LGHNA and CDR2 YSLEER. This CDR3 comprises 15 residues. This chain's CDR3 is CASSQTGTRSYEQYF.

V is TRBV18 and J is TRBJ1-5. In germline, CDR1 is KGHSH, CDR2 LQKENI. The length of the CDR3 is 14 residues. This CDR3 reads CASSPEIGNQPQHF. The entire variable domain, with the rest obtained from reference TRBV18 and TRBJ1-5, is as follows: NAGVMQNPRHLVRRRGQEARLRCSPMKGHSHVYWYRQLPEEGLKFMVYLQKENIIDESGMPKERFSAEFPKEGPSILRIQQVVRGDSAAYFCASSPEIGNQPQHFGDGTRLSIL.

The V and J genes are TRBV6-2 or TRBV6-3 and TRBJ2-2; no DNA is available, so the TRBD1 call from TCRdb remains unchecked. The CDR3 extends over 14 amino acids. The germline CDR1 and CDR2 sequences are MNHEY and SVGEGT. The CDR3 reads CASSYTGPPGELFF.

V and J are TRBV28 and TRBJ2-3; TCRdb's assignment of TRBD1 cannot be checked, as there is no DNA. Germline V gives CDR1 MDHEN, CDR2 SYDVKM. The CDR3 spans 12 residues. The CDR3 sequence is CASSSRGRSGHF.

The chain carries TRBV19 and TRBJ1-4. Germline values: CDR1 LNHDA, CDR2 SQIVND (reference sequence). The CDR3 extends over 14 amino acids. CDR3 amino acids: CASSIDEGLEKLFF.

This rearrangement joins TRBV5-1 to TRBJ1-2; TCRdb indicates TRBD1, and absent DNA this call remains unverified. This CDR3 spans 15 amino acids. Germline V lookup: CDR1 SGHRS, CDR2 YFSETQ. CDR3 protein: CASSLGAGQGHGYTF.

This chain connects TRBV18 to TRBJ2-7; no DNA is available, so the TRBD1 call from TCRdb remains unchecked. The length of the CDR3 is 15 residues. The germline CDR1 and CDR2 sequences are KGHSH and LQKENI. CDR3 in amino acids: CASSPYTGGSDEQYF. The full variable domain, in which reference TRBV18 and TRBJ2-7 provide the parts outside the CDR3, is NAGVMQNPRHLVRRRGQEARLRCSPMKGHSHVYWYRQLPEEGLKFMVYLQKENIIDESGMPKERFSAEFPKEGPSILRIQQVVRGDSAAYFCASSPYTGGSDEQYFGPGTRLTVT.

The rearrangement links TRBV6-1 to TRBJ2-5; with no DNA, the TCRdb D assignment of TRBD2 cannot be verified. Per germline, CDR1 MNHNS and CDR2 SASEGT. CDR3 length equals 17 residues. The CDR3 reads CASSLDGSGNLGETQYF.

The CDR3 loop is CASRRTELNTEAFF. V is TRBV6-6 and J is TRBJ1-1; there is no DNA to check the TCRdb D call of TRBD1. The CDR3 has 14 amino acids. CDR1 MNHNY and CDR2 SVGAGI come from the germline V gene (reference sequence).

The chain links TRBV5-1 to TRBJ1-1. The CDR3 consists of 16 residues. From germline, CDR1 is SGHRS and CDR2 YFSETQ. This CDR3 is CASSPRGAPMNTEAFF.

The chain joins TRBV9 to TRBJ2-3; TCRdb lists TRBD1, though no DNA is available to test this call. The CDR3 is 14 amino acids. From germline, CDR1 is SGDLS and CDR2 YYNGEE. CDR3: CASSVEGGPDTQYF.

The genes are TRBV6-5 and TRBJ1-2; the D gene TCRdb calls, TRBD1, cannot be checked with no DNA. Germline V lookup: CDR1 MNHEY, CDR2 SVGAGI. The CDR3 is 11 residues long. The CDR3 region is CASRAGSGYTF.

The chain has TRBV19 and TRBJ2-2; TCRdb gives TRBD1 as the D gene, but with no DNA this cannot be confirmed. In germline, CDR1 is LNHDA, CDR2 SQIVND (reference sequence). CDR3 length equals 17 residues. This chain's CDR3 is CASSAPWSGVDTGELFF.

The genes are TRBV15 and TRBJ2-7; the TRBD1 assignment by TCRdb is unverifiable without DNA. This CDR3 has 17 residues. Germline V gene lookup returns CDR1 LNHNV and CDR2 YYDKDF (reference sequence). The CDR3 reads CATSRVRWGQTSGEQYF.

The genes are TRBV4-2 and TRBJ2-2; the D call of TRBD1 rests on TCRdb alone, since no DNA is present to check it. The V gene's germline CDR1 is LGHNA and CDR2 YNFKEQ. The CDR3 is 13 residues long. CDR3 loop: CASSQAQVGELFF.

The chain couples TRBV7-9 to TRBJ2-5; lacking DNA, the TRBD1 call made by TCRdb goes unchecked. CDR1 and CDR2 (germline): SEHNR, FQNEAQ (reference sequence). There are 14 residues in the CDR3. The CDR3 is CASSLRGSQETQYF.

The chain uses TRBV6-1 and TRBJ1-6; TCRdb picks TRBD1, but there is no DNA to check that call. Germline V gene sequence: CDR1 MNHNS, CDR2 SASEGT. This CDR3 is built from 17 residues. The CDR3 region is CASSRIPGQGSNSPLHF.

The chain links TRBV5-1 to TRBJ2-2; TCRdb's D call of TRBD1 is untestable without DNA. Looked up from germline, CDR1 is SGHRS and CDR2 is YFSETQ. The CDR3 runs to 15 residues. CDR3 protein: CASSFNGGEAGELFF.

The chain recombines TRBV7-2 with TRBJ2-5; TCRdb names TRBD2, which stays unverified in the absence of DNA. The germline gives CDR1 SGHTA, CDR2 FQGNSA. This CDR3 has 12 residues. This chain's CDR3 is CASSLTLRTQYF.